This TCR beta chain comes out of a study of blood T cell repertoires in COVID-19. Study at large: Samples taken during acute and convalescent COVID-19 were collected in the United States, Italy and Spain.

In Seattle, patients joined the study during active infection and were tracked longitudinally. The CDR3 length is 14 residues. Germline CDR1 and CDR2: KGHSH and LQKENI. V shed 4 bases and J shed 6 bases, with 12 bases lying between them. The method was immunoSEQ multiplex PCR; TCRdb's version includes in-frame clones alone and lacks a portion of them. Found here are around 260,000 clones, around 85% of them singletons; the top ten hold 0.87%. This chain uses TRBV18 with TRBJ1-4; D is unclear. Sequenced input: peripheral blood. This receptor was taken from a human donor with COVID-19, enrolled during active disease. The donor label of this sample is uncertain. The CDR3 spells CASSRRDKDEKLFF. The CDR3 DNA reads TGTGCCAGCTCACGTCGAGACAAAGATGAAAAACTGTTTTTT. The full variable domain, in which reference TRBV18 and TRBJ1-4 provide the parts outside the CDR3, is NAGVMQNPRHLVRRRGQEARLRCSPMKGHSHVYWYRQLPEEGLKFMVYLQKENIIDESGMPKERFSAEFPKEGPSILRIQQVVRGDSAAYFCASSRRDKDEKLFFGSGTQLSVL.